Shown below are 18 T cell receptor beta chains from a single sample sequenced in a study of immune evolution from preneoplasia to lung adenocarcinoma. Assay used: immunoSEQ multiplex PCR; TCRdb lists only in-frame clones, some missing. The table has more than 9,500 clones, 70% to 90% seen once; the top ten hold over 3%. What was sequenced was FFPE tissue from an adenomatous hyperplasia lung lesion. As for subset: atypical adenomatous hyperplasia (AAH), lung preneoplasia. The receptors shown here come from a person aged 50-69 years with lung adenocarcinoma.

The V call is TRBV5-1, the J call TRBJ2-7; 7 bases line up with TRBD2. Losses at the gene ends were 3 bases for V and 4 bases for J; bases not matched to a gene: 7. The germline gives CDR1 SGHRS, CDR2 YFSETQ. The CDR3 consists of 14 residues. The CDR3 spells CASSWAGEGYEQYF. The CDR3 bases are TGCGCCAGCAGCTGGGCGGGAGAAGGGTACGAGCAGTACTTC.

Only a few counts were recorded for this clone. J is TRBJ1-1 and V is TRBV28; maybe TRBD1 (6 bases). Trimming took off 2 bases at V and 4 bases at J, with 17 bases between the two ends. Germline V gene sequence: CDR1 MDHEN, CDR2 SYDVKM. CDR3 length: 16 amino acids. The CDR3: CASSLAQGEGSTEAFF. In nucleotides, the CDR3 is TGTGCCAGCAGTTTAGCACAGGGCGAGGGAAGCACTGAAGCTTTCTTT.

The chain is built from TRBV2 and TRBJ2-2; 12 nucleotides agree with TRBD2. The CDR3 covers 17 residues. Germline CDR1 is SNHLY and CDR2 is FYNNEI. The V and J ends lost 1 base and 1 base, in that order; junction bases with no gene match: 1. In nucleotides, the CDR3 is TGTGCCAGCAGTGAAGGGGGACTAGCGGGGAACACCGGGGAGCTGTTTTTT. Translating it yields CASSEGGLAGNTGELFF. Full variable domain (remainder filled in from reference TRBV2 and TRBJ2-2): EPEVTQTPSHQVTQMGQEVILRCVPISNHLYFYWYRQILGQKVEFLVSFYNNEISEKSEIFDDQFSVERPDGSNFTLKIRSTKLEDSAMYFCASSEGGLAGNTGELFFGEGSRLTVL.

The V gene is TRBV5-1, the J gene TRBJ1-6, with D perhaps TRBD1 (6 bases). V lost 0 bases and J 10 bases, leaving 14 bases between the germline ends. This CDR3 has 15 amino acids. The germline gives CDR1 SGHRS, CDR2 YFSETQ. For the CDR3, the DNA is TGCGCCAGCAGCTTGGCTTTTCGGGGGCTCTCACCCCTCCACTTT. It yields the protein CASSLAFRGLSPLHF.

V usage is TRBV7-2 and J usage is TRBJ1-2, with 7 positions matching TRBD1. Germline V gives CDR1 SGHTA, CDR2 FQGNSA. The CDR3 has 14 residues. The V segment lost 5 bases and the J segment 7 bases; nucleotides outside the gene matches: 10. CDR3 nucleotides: TGTGCCAGCAGCCCCCGTCAGGGGGTAAGTGGCTACACCTTC. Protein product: CASSPRQGVSGYTF. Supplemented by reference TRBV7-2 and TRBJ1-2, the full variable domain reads GAGVSQSPSNKVTEKGKDVELRCDPISGHTALYWYRQSLGQGLEFLIYFQGNSAPDKSGLPSDRFSAERTGGSVSTLTIQRTQQEDSAVYLCASSPRQGVSGYTFGSGTRLTVV.

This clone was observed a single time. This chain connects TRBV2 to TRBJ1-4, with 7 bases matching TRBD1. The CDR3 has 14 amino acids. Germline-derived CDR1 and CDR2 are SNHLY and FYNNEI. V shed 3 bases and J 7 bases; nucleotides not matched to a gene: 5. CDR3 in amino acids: CASSDLGGVEKLFF. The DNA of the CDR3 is TGTGCCAGCAGTGATTTAGGGGGCGTTGAAAAACTGTTTTTT.

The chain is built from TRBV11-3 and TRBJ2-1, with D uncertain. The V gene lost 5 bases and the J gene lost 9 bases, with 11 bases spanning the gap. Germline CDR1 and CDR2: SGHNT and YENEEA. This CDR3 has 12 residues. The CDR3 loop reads CASSPDPREQFF. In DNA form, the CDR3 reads TGTGCCAGCAGCCCGGACCCCCGTGAGCAGTTCTTC.

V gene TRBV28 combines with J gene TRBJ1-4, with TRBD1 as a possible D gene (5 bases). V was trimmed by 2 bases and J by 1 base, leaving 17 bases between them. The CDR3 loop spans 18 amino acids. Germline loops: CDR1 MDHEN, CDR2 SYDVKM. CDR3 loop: CASSLPSGGKLTNEKLFF. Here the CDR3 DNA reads TGTGCCAGCAGTTTACCCTCGGGGGGTAAATTAACTAATGAAAAACTGTTTTTT.

The CDR3 bases are TGTGCCAGCAGCTACTTAGCTTCGGGACAGGGAAACTATGGCTACACCTTC. Translation gives CASSYLASGQGNYGYTF. J is TRBJ1-2 and V is TRBV11-2; the match to TRBD1 covers 9 bases. V lost 4 bases, J lost 2 bases, and 11 bases stayed unmatched. CDR3 length: 17 residues. CDR1 and CDR2 from the germline V gene are SGHAT and FQNNGV.

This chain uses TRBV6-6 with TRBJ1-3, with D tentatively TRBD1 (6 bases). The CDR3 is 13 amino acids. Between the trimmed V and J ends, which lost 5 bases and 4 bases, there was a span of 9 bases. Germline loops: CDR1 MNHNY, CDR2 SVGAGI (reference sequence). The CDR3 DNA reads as TGTGCCAGCAGTATTGACAGGGGAAACACCATATATTTT. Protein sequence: CASSIDRGNTIYF.

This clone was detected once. The CDR3 spells CASSPMGGSYEQYF. The CDR3 region has the DNA TGTGCCAGCTCACCGATGGGGGGATCCTACGAGCAGTACTTC. This chain connects TRBV18 to TRBJ2-7, with a tentative D call TRBD2 (6 bases). This CDR3 is 14 amino acids long. V shed 3 bases and J shed 1 base, with 10 bases lying between them. Germline assignment: CDR1 KGHSH and CDR2 LQKENI.

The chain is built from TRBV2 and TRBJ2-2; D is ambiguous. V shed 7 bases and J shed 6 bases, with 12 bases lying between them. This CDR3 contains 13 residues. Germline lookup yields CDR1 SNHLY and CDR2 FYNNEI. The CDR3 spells CASTALSPGELFF. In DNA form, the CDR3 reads TGTGCCAGCACGGCCCTCAGCCCCGGGGAGCTGTTTTTT.

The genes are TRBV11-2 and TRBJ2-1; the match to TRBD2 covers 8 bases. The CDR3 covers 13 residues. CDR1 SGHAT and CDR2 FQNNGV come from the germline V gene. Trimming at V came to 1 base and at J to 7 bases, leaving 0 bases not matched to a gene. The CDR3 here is CASSLGLANEQFF. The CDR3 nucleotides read TGTGCCAGCAGCTTAGGACTAGCGAATGAGCAGTTCTTC.

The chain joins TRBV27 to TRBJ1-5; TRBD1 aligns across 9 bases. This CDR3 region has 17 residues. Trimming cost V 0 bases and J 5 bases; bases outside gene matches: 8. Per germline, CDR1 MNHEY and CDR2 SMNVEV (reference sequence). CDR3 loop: CASSLSGGTGIYQPQHF. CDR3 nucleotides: TGTGCCAGCAGTTTATCCGGAGGGACAGGGATTTATCAGCCCCAGCATTTT.

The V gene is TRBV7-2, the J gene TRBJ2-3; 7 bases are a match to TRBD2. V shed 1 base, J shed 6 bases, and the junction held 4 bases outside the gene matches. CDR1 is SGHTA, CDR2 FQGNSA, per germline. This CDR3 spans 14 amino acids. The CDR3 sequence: CASSLGLAADTQYF. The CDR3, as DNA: TGTGCCAGCAGCTTAGGACTAGCCGCGGATACGCAGTATTTT.

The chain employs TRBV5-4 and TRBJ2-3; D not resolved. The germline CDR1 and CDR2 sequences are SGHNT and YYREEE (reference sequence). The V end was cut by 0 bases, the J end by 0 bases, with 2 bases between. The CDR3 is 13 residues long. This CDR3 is CASSLDSTDTQYF. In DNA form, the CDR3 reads TGTGCCAGCAGCTTGGATAGCACAGATACGCAGTATTTT.

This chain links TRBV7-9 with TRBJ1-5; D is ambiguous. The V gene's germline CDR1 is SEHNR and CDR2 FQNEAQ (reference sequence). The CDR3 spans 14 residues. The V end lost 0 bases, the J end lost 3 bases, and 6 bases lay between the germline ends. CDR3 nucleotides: TGTGCCAGCAGCTTAGCTAGAGACAATCAGCCCCAGCATTTT. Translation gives CASSLARDNQPQHF.

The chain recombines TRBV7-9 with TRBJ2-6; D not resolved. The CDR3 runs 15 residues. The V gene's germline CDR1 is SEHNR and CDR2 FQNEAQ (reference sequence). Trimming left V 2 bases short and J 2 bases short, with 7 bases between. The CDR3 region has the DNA TGTGCCAGCAGCTTATCCGGCCCTGGGGCCAACGTCCTGACTTTC. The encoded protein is CASSLSGPGANVLTF.